This note documents a single T cell receptor (beta chain) sequence. Individuals drawn from 24 US areas were roughly 18 to 100 years old. Cohort placement rested on clinical history that participants reported themselves. Two negative PCRs, clearance, or symptom resolution had been documented for recovered Cohort 3 donors. Source study methods: Estimation of nucleated cell counts was performed using reference gene primer amplification. TCRdb keeps only in-frame clones here, not all; method: immunoSEQ multiplex PCR. V and J calls plus clone size are reproduced from that table; the DNA served to infer D and trimming. The sample carries about 300,000 clones, 85% recorded once. This CDR3 has 16 residues. Germline V gene lookup returns CDR1 LNHNV and CDR2 YYDKDF (reference sequence). The V end lost 3 bases, the J end lost 5 bases, and 16 bases lay between the germline ends. The data derive from a study of blood T cell repertoires in COVID-19.

The chain has TRBV15 and TRBJ2-2; D may be TRBD2 (6 bases). The sample consisted of PBMCs or T cells enriched from blood (not recorded which). This TCR was recovered from a woman aged 45 to 65 who had recovered from COVID-19. This CDR3 reads CATSRATGSETGELFF. The CDR3, as DNA: TGTGCCACCAGCAGGGCGACCGGGAGTGAAACCGGGGAGCTGTTTTTT.